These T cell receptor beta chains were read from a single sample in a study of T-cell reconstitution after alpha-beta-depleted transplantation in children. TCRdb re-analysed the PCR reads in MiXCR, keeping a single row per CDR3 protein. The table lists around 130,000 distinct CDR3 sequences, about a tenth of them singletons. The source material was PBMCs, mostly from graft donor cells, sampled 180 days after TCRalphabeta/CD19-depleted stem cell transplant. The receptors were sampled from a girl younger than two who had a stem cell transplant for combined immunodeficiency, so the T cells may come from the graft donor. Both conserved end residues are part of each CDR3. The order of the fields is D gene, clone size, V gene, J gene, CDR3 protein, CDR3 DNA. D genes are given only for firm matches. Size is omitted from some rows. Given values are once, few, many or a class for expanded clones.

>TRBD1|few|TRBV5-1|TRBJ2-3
CASSADRWRTDTQYF
TGCGCCAGCAGCGCGGACAGGTGGAGGACAGATACGCAGTATTTT
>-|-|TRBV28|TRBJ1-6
CASSFPRSYNSPLHF
TGTGCCAGCAGTTTCCCGCGGTCCTATAATTCACCCCTCCACTTT
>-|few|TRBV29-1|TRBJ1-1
CSVGGGAPEAFF
TGCAGCGTTGGGGGAGGGGCACCTGAAGCTTTCTTT
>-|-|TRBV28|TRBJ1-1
CASRLGGENTEAFF
TGTGCCAGCAGACTGGGGGGCGAGAACACTGAAGCTTTCTTT
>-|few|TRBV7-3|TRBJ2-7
CASSLGAGQPYEQYF
TGTGCCAGCAGCTTAGGGGCGGGACAACCCTACGAGCAGTACTTC
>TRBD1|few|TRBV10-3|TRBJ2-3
CAIGKTGPLRNTQYF
TGTGCCATCGGCAAGACAGGGCCCCTCAGGAATACGCAGTATTTT
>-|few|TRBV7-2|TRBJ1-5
CASSLSPIGPQHF
TGTGCCAGCAGCTTATCCCCCATAGGGCCCCAGCATTTT
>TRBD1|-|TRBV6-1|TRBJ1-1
CASSLRTGNTMNTEAFF
TGTGCCAGCAGCCTCCGGACAGGGAACACCATGAACACTGAAGCTTTCTTT
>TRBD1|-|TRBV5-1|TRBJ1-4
CASSTGTGGPNEKLFF
TGCGCCAGCAGCACCGGGACAGGGGGCCCTAATGAAAAACTGTTTTTT
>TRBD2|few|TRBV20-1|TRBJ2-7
CSARDHWDYSYEQYF
TGCAGTGCTAGAGATCATTGGGACTACTCCTACGAGCAGTACTTC
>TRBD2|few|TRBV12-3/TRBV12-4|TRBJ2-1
CASSFALAGGYNEQFF
TGTGCCAGCAGTTTCGCCCTAGCGGGGGGTTACAATGAGCAGTTCTTC
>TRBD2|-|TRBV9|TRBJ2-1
CASSVERVGTSGRNEQFF
TGTGCCAGCAGCGTAGAAAGGGTGGGGACTAGCGGCCGAAATGAGCAGTTCTTC
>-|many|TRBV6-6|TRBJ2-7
CASSTTGYEQYF
TGTGCCAGCAGCACTACAGGCTACGAGCAGTACTTC
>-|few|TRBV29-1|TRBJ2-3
CSVFTGVMSDTQYF
TGCAGCGTGTTCACTGGGGTCATGTCAGATACGCAGTATTTT
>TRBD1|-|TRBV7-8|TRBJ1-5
CASSRTGRTNQPQHF
TGTGCCAGCAGCCGGACAGGGCGGACCAATCAGCCCCAGCATTTT
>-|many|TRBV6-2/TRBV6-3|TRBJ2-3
CASSYGEVSDTQYF
TGTGCCAGCAGTTACGGCGAGGTTTCAGATACGCAGTATTTT
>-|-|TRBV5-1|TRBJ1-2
CASSFGPPYGYTF
TGCGCCAGCAGCTTCGGCCCTCCCTATGGCTACACCTTC
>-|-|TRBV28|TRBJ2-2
CASSPKQYRLGELFF
TGTGCCAGCAGTCCAAAACAATACAGGCTCGGGGAGCTGTTTTTT
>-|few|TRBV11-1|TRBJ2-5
CASSFLVAQETQYF
TGTGCCAGCAGCTTCTTGGTTGCCCAAGAGACCCAGTACTTC
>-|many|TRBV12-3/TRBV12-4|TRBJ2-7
CASSLPGYEQYF
TGTGCCAGCAGTTTACCCGGGTACGAGCAGTACTTC
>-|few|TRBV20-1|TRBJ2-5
CSARPSETGYQETQYF
TGCAGTGCTAGGCCTTCTGAGACAGGATACCAAGAGACCCAGTACTTC
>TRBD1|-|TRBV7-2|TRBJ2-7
CASSLAGTASYEHYF
TGTGCCAGCAGCTTAGCGGGGACAGCTTCCTACGAGCACTACTTC
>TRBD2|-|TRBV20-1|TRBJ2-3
CSASRPSGSWSTDTQYF
TGCAGTGCTAGCCGACCAAGCGGGAGTTGGAGCACAGATACGCAGTATTTT
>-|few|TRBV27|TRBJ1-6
CASSLGSGGPLHF
TGTGCCAGCAGTTTAGGAAGCGGTGGGCCCCTCCACTTT
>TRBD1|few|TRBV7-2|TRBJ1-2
CASSATGQGFLWYGYTF
TGTGCCAGCAGCGCGACGGGACAGGGGTTTTTATGGTATGGCTACACCTTC
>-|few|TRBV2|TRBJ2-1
CASSDQTSGPYNEQFF
TGTGCCAGCAGTGATCAAACTAGTGGTCCCTACAATGAGCAGTTCTTC
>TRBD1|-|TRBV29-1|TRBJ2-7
CSVTEPGTGTYEQYF
TGCAGCGTGACAGAGCCCGGGACAGGGACCTACGAGCAGTACTTC
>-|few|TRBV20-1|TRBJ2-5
CSAASGAPLQETQYF
TGCAGTGCCGCATCGGGGGCCCCACTCCAAGAGACCCAGTACTTC
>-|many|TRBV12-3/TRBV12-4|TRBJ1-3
CASSPLTGNTIYF
TGTGCCAGCAGTCCCCTCACTGGAAACACCATATATTTT
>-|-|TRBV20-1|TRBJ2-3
CSAGPILSTDTQYF
TGCAGTGCTGGACCGATCCTCAGCACAGATACGCAGTATTTT
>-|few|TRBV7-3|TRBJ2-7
CASSPGEGYEQYF
TGTGCCAGCAGCCCCGGTGAGGGCTACGAGCAGTACTTC
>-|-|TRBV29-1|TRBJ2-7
CSVETSIYEQYF
TGCAGCGTTGAAACGAGCATCTACGAGCAGTACTTC
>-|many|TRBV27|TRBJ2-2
CASSFLRTSELFF
TGTGCCAGCAGTTTCCTAAGAACTAGCGAGCTGTTTTTT
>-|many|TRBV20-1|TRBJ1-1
CSARDLQGLNTEAFF
TGCAGTGCTAGAGATTTACAGGGACTTAACACTGAAGCTTTCTTT
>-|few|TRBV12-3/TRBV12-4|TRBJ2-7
CASSPRTRSYEQYF
TGTGCCAGCAGTCCGCGGACGCGTTCCTACGAGCAGTACTTC
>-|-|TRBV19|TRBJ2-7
CASSSQASNWGSYEQYF
TGTGCCAGTAGTTCGCAGGCTTCAAACTGGGGCTCCTACGAGCAGTACTTC
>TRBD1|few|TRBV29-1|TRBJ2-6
CSVETRDSSSGANVLTF
TGCAGCGTTGAGACACGGGACAGTTCCTCTGGGGCCAACGTCCTGACTTTC
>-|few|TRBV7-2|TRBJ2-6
CASSLAGSSGANVLTF
TGTGCCAGCAGCTTAGCGGGCAGCTCTGGGGCCAACGTCCTGACTTTC
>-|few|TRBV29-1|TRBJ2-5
CSAGATPKETQYF
TGCAGCGCAGGGGCAACCCCAAAAGAGACCCAGTACTTC
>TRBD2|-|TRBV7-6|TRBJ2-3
CASSLDRLAGTDTQYF
TGTGCCAGCAGCTTAGATAGGCTAGCGGGCACAGATACGCAGTATTTT
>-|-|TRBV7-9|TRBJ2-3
CASSLKWGLTDTQYF
TGTGCCAGCAGCTTAAAGTGGGGACTCACAGATACGCAGTATTTT
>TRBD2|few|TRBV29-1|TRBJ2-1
CSVLDGRADNEQFF
TGCAGCGTTCTTGACGGGAGGGCCGACAATGAGCAGTTCTTC